A few counts support the clone carrying this TCR beta chain. Generated by immunoSEQ multiplex PCR, the TCRdb table keeps only in-frame clones and is missing some. This sample has tens of thousands of clones, with approximately 88% found just once. The CDR3 length is 12 residues. V lost 5 bases to trimming and J lost 10 bases, with 14 bases between them. Germline V gene data show CDR1 as PRHDT and CDR2 as FYEKMQ (reference sequence). The record originates from a study of T cells in localized non-small cell lung cancer. The V and J genes are TRBV13 and TRBJ1-1; D not certain. The TCR was taken from a man aged 35 to 69 with stage I squamous cell lung carcinoma. The material sequenced was peripheral blood, taken before any cancer treatment. The CDR3 spells CASSKPGNRAFF. DNA for the CDR3: TGTGCCAGCAGCAAGCCCGGGAATCGAGCTTTCTTT.